This T cell receptor beta chain was documented in a study of beta chain features in type 1 diabetes. Expressed TCRB transcripts were sequenced because the entire RNA isolate underwent reverse transcription. Clones were read by immunoSEQ multiplex PCR, and TCRdb kept only the in-frame ones, dropping some. The data show some 270,000 clones, approximately 11% seen once. This clone was seen only a few times. Its antigen is as yet unknown. Overall study findings and caveats: Naive, central memory and regulatory TCRB repertoires appeared more similar among patients than healthy donors. Although PCR might favor shorter templates, it would do so equally in patients and controls. Among patients with Type 1 diabetes, TCRB CDR3s were moderately but significantly shorter in every one of the four CD4+ subsets.

The germline V gene has CDR1 ENHRY and CDR2 SYGVKD. V dropped 3 bases and J dropped 1 base, with 9 bases sitting between them. The CDR3 is made up of 14 amino acids. Sequences were obtained from naive CD4+ T cells from blood. This chain connects TRBV10-3 to TRBJ1-1; D call uncertain. This clonotype was obtained from a man under 40 with type 1 diabetes. The CDR3 spells CAISDYTSNTEAFF. The CDR3, as DNA: TGTGCCATCAGTGATTACACCTCGAACACTGAAGCTTTCTTT.